This TCR beta chain was retrieved from a study of cytotoxic CD8 clonotypes in ibrutinib-treated CLL. For the study at large: The group held over nine relapsed/refractory and 15 treatment-naive patients, with fewer than 18 IGHV unmutated. Whole-study results and caveats: Clonality was higher at baseline than in age-matched healthy donors and tracked circulating CD8+ T-cell counts. Clonality rose at ibrutinib response, held steady in sustained remission, and fell toward baseline at progression.

Some clones are missing from TCRdb's copy, which holds only in-frame ones; the method was immunoSEQ multiplex PCR. The sample gives roughly 220,000 clones, about four fifths of which show up once; about an eighth is in the top ten. Trimming stripped 4 bases from V and 9 bases from J, with 12 bases between. The CDR3 totals 13 residues. Germline loops: CDR1 MNHNS, CDR2 SASEGT. TCR beta libraries used 2 to 2.5 micrograms of genomic DNA from cryopreserved PBMCs. This clone was picked up a small number of times. Its antigen remains unidentified. Sequencing was performed on PBMCs, taken after 12 months of ibrutinib treatment. The rearrangement links TRBV6-1 to TRBJ2-2; D perhaps matches TRBD1 (5 bases). The source of this sequence is a human donor with chronic lymphocytic leukemia. CDR3 in amino acids: CASSARQTRELFF. The CDR3 nucleotides are TGTGCCAGCAGTGCCAGACAGACCCGGGAGCTGTTTTTT.